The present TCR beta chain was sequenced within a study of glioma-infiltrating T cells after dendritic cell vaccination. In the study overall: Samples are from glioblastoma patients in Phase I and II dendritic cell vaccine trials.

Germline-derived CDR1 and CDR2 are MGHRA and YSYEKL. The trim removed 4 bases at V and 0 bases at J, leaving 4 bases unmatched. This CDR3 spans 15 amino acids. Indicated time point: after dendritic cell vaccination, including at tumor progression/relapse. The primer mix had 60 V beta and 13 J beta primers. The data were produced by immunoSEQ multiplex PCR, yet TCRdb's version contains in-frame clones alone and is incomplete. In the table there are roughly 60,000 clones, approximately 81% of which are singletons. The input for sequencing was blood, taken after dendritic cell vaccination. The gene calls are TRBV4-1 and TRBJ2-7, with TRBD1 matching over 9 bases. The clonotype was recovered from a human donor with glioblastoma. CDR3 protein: CASSPWTGDSYEQYF. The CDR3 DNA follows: TGCGCCAGCAGCCCCTGGACAGGGGACTCCTACGAGCAGTACTTC.